Presented here are 2 T cell receptor beta chains from one specimen sequenced in a study of T-cell reconstitution after alpha-beta-depleted transplantation in children. Molecular barcoding with unique molecular identifiers was used for the TCRbeta library. MiXCR, applied by TCRdb to the PCR reads, yields one record per CDR3 protein. The data show about 590,000 distinct CDR3 sequences, with approximately 13% seen just once and approximately 2% held by the top ten. The sample here was PBMCs, mostly from graft donor cells, taken 360 days after TCRalphabeta/CD19-depleted stem cell transplant. The origin of the receptors is a male patient younger than 18 who had a stem cell transplant for acute myeloid leukemia, so the T cells may come from the graft donor.

This clonotype appeared many times. V and J are TRBV12-3 or TRBV12-4 and TRBJ2-6; D remains unclear. This CDR3 spans 15 amino acids. V dropped 7 bases and J dropped 2 bases, with 12 bases sitting between them. The CDR3 region is CASTRPPAGANVLTF. The CDR3 nucleotides are TGTGCCAGCACCCGTCCCCCCGCTGGGGCCAACGTCCTGACTTTC.

This clonotype appeared a few times. The chain employs TRBV28 and TRBJ1-2, with 10 bases fitting TRBD1. CDR3 size: 15 residues. Germline CDR1 is MDHEN and CDR2 is SYDVKM. V lost 6 bases to trimming and J lost 3 bases; unmatched junction nucleotides: 7. This chain's CDR3 is CASSILTGGDYGYTF. The CDR3 nucleotides are TGTGCCAGCAGCATCCTGACAGGGGGCGACTATGGCTACACCTTC.